This T cell receptor (beta chain) appears in the sequencing data of a study of cytomegalovirus exposure and HLA in healthy donors. A remark on this clone: Its antigen remains unknown.

Per germline, CDR1 LGHNT and CDR2 FRNRAP. This CDR3 comprises 15 residues. With 7 bases clipped from V and 3 bases from J, the junction kept 11 bases outside the gene matches. 60 Vbeta and 13 Jbeta primers were used in PCR. Repertoires were generated with immunoSEQ multiplex PCR, while TCRdb's copy carries only in-frame clones and drops some. This table holds approximately 170,000 clones, more than 80% found once. Study findings and constraints: A later examination showed that TCR association rates differed by HLA locus, with DRB1 most and HLA-C fewest. An analysis done earlier found most TCR beta V segments productive about 87% or about 30% of the time. A link between a missense DCLRE1C variant and TCR beta V- and J-gene trimming emerged from a later analysis. The likely origin of a cluster of highly shared sequence variants was a sequencing artifact.

Material: PBMCs. The J gene is TRBJ2-7, the V gene TRBV12-5; TRBD1 aligns across 8 bases. The receptor comes from a male donor in good health and CMV-seronegative. CDR3 sequence reads: CASALGQGDYYEQYF. The CDR3 nucleotides are TGTGCTAGTGCCCTCGGACAGGGCGATTACTACGAGCAGTACTTC.